The TCR beta chain described here comes from a study of blood T cells in healthy people across ages. Using a J-beta primer mix together with a sample-barcoded 5' primer, a second PCR was run for roughly 6 to 12 cycles. Every sample gave at least 2.5 million paired-end reads containing CDR3. TCRdb reanalysed the 5' RACE reads using MiXCR and keeps one entry per CDR3 protein. The sample yields hundreds of thousands of distinct CDR3 sequences, under 30% seen once. Turning to this clonotype: Its matching antigen is unknown.

Study-wide results and caveats: CMV status of donors was unknown, possibly confounding expanded clonotype changes.

The draw of peripheral blood yielded 8.5 to 10 milliliters from each donor. Trimming cost V 10 bases and J 11 bases, with 20 bases left between them. Germline V CDR1 and CDR2: LGHDT, YNNKEL (reference sequence). The CDR3 sequence is 12 residues long. The sequencing sample was made of blood. The source of this sequence is a woman older than 75 in good health. The rearrangement uses TRBV3-1 and TRBJ2-5; D is unclear. In DNA form, the CDR3 reads TGTGCCACCCCTACACAGTCCCATGAGCAGTACTTC. Translation gives CATPTQSHEQYF.